Below are 22 T cell receptor beta chains sequenced from a single sample in a study of glioma-infiltrating T cells. Using RNA template, CDR3s of TCR alpha and beta were amplified with iRepertoire arm-PCR. TCRdb reanalysed the multiplex PCR reads using MiXCR and keeps one entry per CDR3 protein. The sample has approximately 100,000 distinct CDR3 sequences; under 30% are singletons. The source material was glioma tissue, nonneoplastic brain tissue, or PBMCs (not recorded which). These TCRs come from a human donor with low-grade glioma or glioblastoma, undergoing nonglioma brain surgery, or in good health (not recorded which).

There are many counts of this clonotype. V is TRBV15 and J is TRBJ1-1, with TRBD1 matching over 7 bases. Germline loops: CDR1 LNHNV, CDR2 YYDKDF (reference sequence). The V and J ends lost 5 bases and 6 bases, in that order; junction bases with no gene match: 6. The CDR3 is made up of 13 amino acids. The CDR3 reads CATSRQGTAEAFF. In DNA, the CDR3 is TGTGCCACCAGCCGACAGGGTACGGCTGAAGCTTTCTTT.

This sequence joins TRBV7-2 and TRBJ2-3, with 10 bases matching TRBD2. The V and J ends lost 8 bases and 6 bases, in that order; junction bases with no gene match: 20. Germline CDR1 reads SGHTA; CDR2 reads FQGNSA. This CDR3 contains 18 residues. The CDR3 DNA reads as TGTGCCAGCGGACGTCAGGGGAGGAGCGGGGGGGCACCTGATACGCAGTATTTT. Protein product: CASGRQGRSGGAPDTQYF.

This clonotype was recorded at least ten times. The chain recombines TRBV27 with TRBJ1-5, with D hard to call. The CDR3 loop spans 16 amino acids. Germline CDR1 is MNHEY and CDR2 is SMNVEV (reference sequence). V dropped 6 bases and J dropped 0 bases, with 15 bases sitting between them. The CDR3 loop is CASRQKGGYSNQPQHF. The CDR3 DNA sequence: TGTGCCAGCAGACAGAAAGGTGGTTATAGCAATCAGCCCCAGCATTTT.

This clonotype was counted a single time. Given a much more abundant clone one base away, this may be a read error. V and J are TRBV5-1 and TRBJ2-5; D perhaps matches TRBD2 (7 bases). The J call could be wrong; TRBJ2-1 is a better fit for the DNA end. Germline-derived CDR1 and CDR2 are SGHRS and YFSETQ. CDR3 length: 17 amino acids. The CDR3 loop is CASSLREGGEFYNEQFF. The CDR3 coding sequence is TGCGCCAGCAGCTTGAGAGAGGGGGGGGAGTTCTACAATGAGCAGTTCTTC.

This clonotype was seen at least ten times. The V call is TRBV20-1, the J call TRBJ2-5; D might be TRBD1 or TRBD2, each matching 7 bases. CDR1 is DFQATT, CDR2 SNEGSKA, per germline (reference sequence). This CDR3 contains 14 residues. The V gene lost 5 bases and the J gene lost 7 bases, with 20 bases spanning the gap. The CDR3 DNA reads TGCAGTGCTGAGTATTCCGACAGGGAGGGGACCCAGTACTTC. This codes for CSAEYSDREGTQYF.

On this clonotype itself: A junction end diverges from the germline sequence, so it may reflect a read error. DNA of the CDR3: TGTTCCAGTGCAGGAGGGGACTACGAGCAGTACTTC. Residues: CSSAGGDYEQYF. The chain joins TRBV6-5 to TRBJ2-7; weak D call: TRBD2 (6 bases). The CDR3 has 12 amino acids. Germline V CDR1 and CDR2: MNHEY, SVGAGI.

V gene TRBV7-8 combines with J gene TRBJ2-7, with 8 positions matching TRBD1. Looked up from germline, CDR1 is SGHVS and CDR2 is FQNEAQ. Trimming cost V 5 bases and J 4 bases; bases outside gene matches: 10. The CDR3 covers 15 residues. The CDR3: CASSPRTGTFYEQYF. The CDR3, as DNA: TGTGCCAGCAGCCCCCGGACAGGGACGTTTTACGAGCAGTACTTC.

The table lists this clonotype with a few counts. This chain uses TRBV30 with TRBJ1-4, with no clear D. The V gene's germline CDR1 is GTSNPN and CDR2 SVGIG (reference sequence). The ends were cut back, 4 bases at V and 6 bases at J, with 15 bases in the middle. The CDR3 is made up of 14 amino acids. The CDR3 region is CAWTPGGGDEKLFF. The CDR3 nucleotides read TGTGCCTGGACCCCGGGAGGAGGAGATGAAAAACTGTTTTTT.

J is TRBJ1-5 and V is TRBV30, with no clear D. The CDR3 runs to 13 residues. Trimming removed 1 base at V and 0 bases at J, with 4 bases between. Germline V gives CDR1 GTSNPN, CDR2 SVGIG (reference sequence). CDR3 DNA sequence: TGTGCCTGGAGTGGGGATAGCAATCAGCCCCAGCATTTT. Its translation is CAWSGDSNQPQHF.

In this sample, this clonotype turned up many times. The V call is TRBV18, the J call TRBJ1-5; a weak D match, TRBD1 (5 bases). This CDR3 is built from 16 residues. V shed 3 bases and J shed 1 base, with 13 bases lying between them. Germline V gives CDR1 KGHSH, CDR2 LQKENI. The CDR3, as DNA: TGTGCCAGCTCACCCACGGGAGGGACCAGCAATCAGCCCCAGCATTTT. Amino acids: CASSPTGGTSNQPQHF.

Note on this clonotype: Just one base apart from a much larger clone, this may be a read error. The chain employs TRBV2 and TRBJ2-3; D unresolved. Deletions cut 10 bases from V and 0 bases from J, with 14 bases between. CDR1 and CDR2 from the germline V gene are SNHLY and FYNNEI. CDR3 length: 14 residues. The CDR3 region is CAITRLTSTDTQYF. CDR3 DNA sequence: TGTGCCATCACCAGGCTAACTAGCACAGATACGCAGTATTTT.

On this clonotype: With a much larger clone just one base away, this may be a read error. This chain links TRBV7-2 with TRBJ2-2; D unresolved. Germline V gives CDR1 SGHTA, CDR2 FQGNSA. The V and J ends lost 5 bases and 5 bases respectively, with 9 bases between them. This CDR3 contains 13 residues. Written as DNA, the CDR3 is TGTGCCAGCAGCATCGACACAACCGGGGAGCTGTTTTTT. It translates to CASSIDTTGELFF.

This clonotype was seen many times. The chain uses TRBV4-1 and TRBJ2-7; D is possibly TRBD1 (6 bases). The CDR3 has 17 residues. Deletions cut 1 base from V and 3 bases from J, with 19 bases between. Germline loops: CDR1 MGHRA, CDR2 YSYEKL. CDR3 DNA sequence: TGCGCCAGCAGCCAAGTTGGCTTGGGGGACACCTTCTACGAGCAGTACTTC. Its protein is CASSQVGLGDTFYEQYF.

This clonotype was counted ten times or more. This sequence joins TRBV2 and TRBJ1-1, with 7 bases fitting TRBD1. Germline loops: CDR1 SNHLY, CDR2 FYNNEI. V was pared by 3 bases and J by 3 bases, with 4 bases of the junction left unmatched. The CDR3 covers 14 residues. CDR3 in DNA: TGTGCCAGCAGTGACGAGGGGGCGGACACTGAAGCTTTCTTT. Amino acid sequence: CASSDEGADTEAFF. Full variable domain (missing parts from reference TRBV2 and TRBJ1-1): EPEVTQTPSHQVTQMGQEVILRCVPISNHLYFYWYRQILGQKVEFLVSFYNNEISEKSEIFDDQFSVERPDGSNFTLKIRSTKLEDSAMYFCASSDEGADTEAFFGQGTRLTVV.

This clonotype appeared many times. The chain links TRBV18 to TRBJ2-1; 10 nucleotides match TRBD2. CDR1 is KGHSH and CDR2 is LQKENI in the germline V gene. V dropped 5 bases and J dropped 3; count of bases not matched to a gene: 10. The CDR3 is 17 amino acids. CDR3 region: CASSAAVSSGGYNEQFF. CDR3 coding DNA: TGTGCCAGCTCAGCAGCCGTTTCTAGCGGGGGCTACAATGAGCAGTTCTTC.

The V call is TRBV7-3, the J call TRBJ2-5; D not certain. The V gene lost 5 bases and the J gene lost 3 bases, with 13 bases spanning the gap. This CDR3 has 14 residues. Germline CDR1 and CDR2: SGHTA and FQGTGA. CDR3: CASSPYPREETQYF. The CDR3 coding sequence is TGTGCCAGCAGCCCTTATCCGCGAGAAGAGACCCAGTACTTC.

This clonotype has at least ten counts. The genes are TRBV4-2 and TRBJ1-2, with 8 bases fitting TRBD1. Per germline, CDR1 LGHNA and CDR2 YNFKEQ. The CDR3 runs 15 residues. Trimming took 1 base from V and 3 from J; bases not matched to a gene: 4. The chain's CDR3 is CASSQGGQGYYGYTF. The DNA of the CDR3 is TGTGCCAGCAGCCAAGGTGGACAGGGATACTATGGCTACACCTTC.

The chain joins TRBV19 to TRBJ1-1; D is uncertain. CDR1 is LNHDA, CDR2 SQIVND, per germline (reference sequence). CDR3 length equals 16 residues. V was trimmed by 5 bases and J by 6 bases, leaving 22 bases between them. In nucleotides, the CDR3 is TGTGCCAGTAGTTCGGAGGGAAGCTCGAGATGGGCTGAAGCTTTCTTT. Its protein is CASSSEGSSRWAEAFF. The entire variable domain, with the rest obtained from reference TRBV19 and TRBJ1-1, is as follows: DGGITQSPKYLFRKEGQNVTLSCEQNLNHDAMYWYRQDPGQGLRLIYYSQIVNDFQKGDIAEGYSVSREKKESFPLTVTSAQKNPTAFYLCASSSEGSSRWAEAFFGQGTRLTVV.

This clonotype was seen at least ten times. The gene calls are TRBV15 and TRBJ1-5, with unresolved D. Germline V CDR1 and CDR2: LNHNV, YYDKDF (reference sequence). The CDR3 loop spans 12 amino acids. Trimming left V 5 bases short and J 3 bases short, with 5 bases between. CDR3 bases: TGTGCCACCAGCTCCGACAATCAGCCCCAGCATTTT. Its protein is CATSSDNQPQHF.

This clonotype was counted many times. V usage is TRBV5-1 and J usage is TRBJ2-7; D not resolved. Looked up from germline, CDR1 is SGHRS and CDR2 is YFSETQ. The length of the CDR3 is 16 residues. Trimming took off 4 bases at V and 2 bases at J, with 19 bases between the two ends. The CDR3 reads CASSGRTPDITYEQYF. CDR3 bases: TGCGCCAGCAGCGGAAGAACACCTGATATTACCTACGAGCAGTACTTC.

This clonotype has at least ten counts. The CDR3 is CASSQDIGGRAYGYTF. Written as DNA, the CDR3 is TGCGCCAGCAGCCAAGACATTGGGGGTCGCGCCTATGGCTACACCTTC. The gene calls are TRBV4-3 and TRBJ1-2; weak D call: TRBD1 (5 bases). The V and J ends lost 0 bases and 4 bases respectively, with 15 bases between them. Germline V lookup: CDR1 LGHNA, CDR2 YSLEER. The CDR3 has 16 amino acids.

This clonotype occurred many times. This rearrangement joins TRBV29-1 to TRBJ1-3; no reliable D call. In germline, CDR1 is SQVTM, CDR2 ANQGSEA. The CDR3 is 14 amino acids. V was clipped by 0 bases and J by 1 base, with 7 bases between them. CDR3 sequence: CSVEEVKSGNTIYF. CDR3 coding DNA: TGCAGCGTTGAAGAAGTAAAGTCTGGAAACACCATATATTTT.